This T cell receptor beta chain was obtained from a study of T cells in localized non-small cell lung cancer. Study results and caveats: Measurement of T cell clonality placed uninvolved adjacent lung highest, above the level in tumor. A raised T cell density in blood coincided with lengthier overall survival. Turning up in adjacent lung were a median roughly 62 of the top 100 tumor clones. Heterogeneity remains possible, as sequencing covered one tumor region only.

Unmatched junction bases numbered 9, after V lost 1 base and J lost 5 bases. Germline CDR1 and CDR2: SEHNR and FQNEAQ (reference sequence). The CDR3 extends over 17 amino acids. Data came from immunoSEQ multiplex PCR; TCRdb stores just in-frame clones and leaves some out. The sample consists of fewer than 40,000 clones, 85% to 95% of them appearing once. Comment on this clone: The target antigen is unknown.

This receptor was obtained from a female donor older than 55 with stage I lung adenocarcinoma. Sample: peripheral blood, taken before any cancer treatment. The chain couples TRBV7-9 to TRBJ1-5, with TRBD1 matching over 9 bases. CDR3 in DNA: TGTGCCAGCAGCTTAGGGCGACAGGGGGTCCTGGATCAGCCCCAGCATTTT. Translated: CASSLGRQGVLDQPQHF.